This T cell receptor beta chain is from a study of response to subunit inactivated influenza vaccine. MiXCR, applied by TCRdb to the RT-PCR reads, yields one record per CDR3 protein. The sample has around 760,000 distinct CDR3 sequences; approximately 15% are singletons. The CDR3 spans 13 residues. Germline CDR1 and CDR2: SQVTM and ANQGSEA. V lost 8 bases and J 4 bases, leaving 15 bases between the germline ends. The sequence came from a man aged 45-60 years who received an inactivated influenza vaccine. The chain is built from TRBV29-1 and TRBJ2-1, with D possibly being TRBD2 (6 bases). Sequencing was performed on PBMCs from blood, taken roughly 2 weeks before vaccination. The CDR3 spells CSSSGGTYNEQFF. The CDR3 bases are TGCAGCTCCAGTGGGGGGACTTACAATGAGCAGTTCTTC.